What follows is one TCR beta chain and its context. What it binds is unknown. These data belong to a study of cytomegalovirus exposure and HLA in healthy donors. Assay used: immunoSEQ multiplex PCR; TCRdb lists only in-frame clones, some missing. This table holds about 180,000 clones, about 83% found once. General study points: Cytomegalovirus-associated status was assigned to some 160 TCR beta chains. In a later analysis, first-cohort TCR clusters were found to tend to co-occur in the 120 or so validation repertoires.

The sequenced material came from PBMCs. The sequence was collected from a woman in her twenties or thirties in good health and CMV-seronegative.

The CDR3 bases are TGTGCCAGCAGTCGTAAGACAGCGCCTTGGTATGGCTACACCTTC. Its protein product is CASSRKTAPWYGYTF. The chain links TRBV27 to TRBJ1-2, with D possibly being TRBD1 (5 bases). The CDR3 covers 15 residues. Germline lookup yields CDR1 MNHEY and CDR2 SMNVEV (reference sequence). V gave up 5 bases and J gave up 5 bases, with 18 bases separating them.